This T cell receptor (beta chain) was identified during a study of T cell responses to AZD1222 COVID-19 vaccine. Study results and caveats: Nearly half of unique spike-specific TCRs reportedly avoided B.1.351 and B.1.1.7 mutated regions. Spike-specific TCRs gained breadth and depth after people received two AZD1222 doses. Donors skewed white British and female; clonal diversity was possibly underestimated. Sampled repertoires all dated from after the peak T cell response.

As concerns this clone: What it binds is not known.

CDR1 and CDR2 (germline): LNHDA, SQIVND (reference sequence). The CDR3 loop spans 13 amino acids. Trimming cost V 8 bases and J 8 bases; bases outside gene matches: 10. Measured with immunoSEQ multiplex PCR; TCRdb has only the in-frame clones, and not every one. The table has 110,000 to 150,000 clones, almost 90% seen once. The sequenced sample was peripheral blood, obtained on day 0 of AZD1222 vaccination. The chain couples TRBV19 to TRBJ1-1; 8 nucleotides match TRBD1. This clonotype was sampled from an adult in good health. CDR3 nucleotides: TGTGCCAGTTTGGACAGGGCCAAGGTGGAAGCTTTCTTT. This codes for CASLDRAKVEAFF.